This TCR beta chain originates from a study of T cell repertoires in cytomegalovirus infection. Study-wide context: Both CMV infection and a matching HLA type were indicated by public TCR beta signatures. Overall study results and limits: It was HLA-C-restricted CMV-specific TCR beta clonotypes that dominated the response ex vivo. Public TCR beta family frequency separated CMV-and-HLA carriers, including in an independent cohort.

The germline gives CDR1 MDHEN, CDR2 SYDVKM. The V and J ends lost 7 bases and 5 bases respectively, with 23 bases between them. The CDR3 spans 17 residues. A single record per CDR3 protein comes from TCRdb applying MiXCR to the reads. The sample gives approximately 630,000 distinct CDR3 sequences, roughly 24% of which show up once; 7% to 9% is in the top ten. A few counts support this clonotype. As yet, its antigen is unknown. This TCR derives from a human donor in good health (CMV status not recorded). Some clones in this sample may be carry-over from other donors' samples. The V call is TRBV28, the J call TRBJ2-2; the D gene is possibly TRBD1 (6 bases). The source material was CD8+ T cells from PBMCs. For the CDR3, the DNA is TGTGCCAGCACCAAGCTGGGGGCAGGGGACGGTACCGGGGAGCTGTTTTTT. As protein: CASTKLGAGDGTGELFF.